Given below is one T cell receptor beta chain in context. This entry is derived from a study of neurological immune-mediated disorders. TCRdb ran MiXCR on the 5' RACE reads and lists one entry per CDR3 protein. The table lists about 59,000 distinct CDR3 sequences, approximately 11% of them singletons. What was sequenced was PBMCs. The origin of this receptor is a woman in her sixties with HTLV-1-associated myelopathy (HAM/TSP).

CDR3 DNA: TGTGCCAGCAGTTTGGGGATACCCAGGGGTGGCCTGAACACCGGGGAGCTGTTTTTT. It translates to CASSLGIPRGGLNTGELFF. This sequence joins TRBV12-3 or TRBV12-4 and TRBJ2-2; a possible D gene is TRBD1 (6 bases). The V gene lost 3 bases and the J gene lost 1 base, with 21 bases spanning the gap. The CDR3 length is 19 residues.